These T cell receptor beta chains were read from a single sample in a study of blood T cell repertoires in COVID-19. Some clones are missing from TCRdb's copy, which holds only in-frame ones; the method was immunoSEQ multiplex PCR. The sample contains 350,000 to 450,000 clones, just over 90% of which appear only once. The sample taken for sequencing was PBMCs or T cells enriched from blood (not recorded which). These receptors were obtained from a woman aged 40 to 50 who had been exposed to COVID-19. Each CDR3 is given with its conserved first and last residue. A D gene is named only where the DNA matches it firmly. Clone size is not always given. Where it is, it says once, few, many or a class for expanded clones.

j_call: TRBJ2-2
d_call: -
v_call: TRBV6-5
clone_size: -
cdr3_nt: TGTGCCAGCAGTTTGACTACCTCGAACACCGGGGAGCTGTTTTTT
cdr3_aa: CASSLTTSNTGELFF

j_call: TRBJ1-1
d_call: -
v_call: TRBV15
clone_size: few
cdr3_nt: TGTGCCACCAGCAGAGACTTACAGGCCGGAGCTTTCTTT
cdr3_aa: CATSRDLQAGAFF

j_call: TRBJ1-5
d_call: -
v_call: TRBV2
clone_size: -
cdr3_nt: TGTGCCAGCAGTCTAGGGGTTCAGCCCCAGCATTTT
cdr3_aa: CASSLGVQPQHF

j_call: TRBJ1-1
d_call: -
v_call: TRBV2
clone_size: -
cdr3_nt: TGTGCCAGCGCTCCCGTAGTCATACCAGGCACTGAAGCTTTCTTT
cdr3_aa: CASAPVVIPGTEAFF

j_call: TRBJ1-6
d_call: TRBD1
v_call: TRBV7-6
clone_size: few
cdr3_nt: TGTGCCAGCAGCTTAGGGGAGGGGACAGGGGGCTCACCCCTCCACTTT
cdr3_aa: CASSLGEGTGGSPLHF

j_call: TRBJ2-3
d_call: TRBD2
v_call: TRBV6-5
clone_size: -
cdr3_nt: TGTGCCAGCAGTTGGGAGGCAGGGAGGGCAGATACGCAGTATTTT
cdr3_aa: CASSWEAGRADTQYF

j_call: TRBJ1-1
d_call: TRBD1
v_call: TRBV19
clone_size: -
cdr3_nt: TGTGCCAGCCACGGGACAGGGGATACTGAAGCTTTCTTT
cdr3_aa: CASHGTGDTEAFF

j_call: TRBJ1-6
d_call: -
v_call: TRBV6-5
clone_size: -
cdr3_nt: TGTGCCAGCAGTTATGTCGGGGATGTCTATAATTCACCCCTCCACTTT
cdr3_aa: CASSYVGDVYNSPLHF

j_call: TRBJ1-2
d_call: -
v_call: TRBV18
clone_size: -
cdr3_nt: TGTGCCAGCTCCCCTACAGGCAACTATGGCTACACCTTC
cdr3_aa: CASSPTGNYGYTF

j_call: TRBJ1-5
d_call: TRBD1
v_call: TRBV2
clone_size: -
cdr3_nt: TGTGCCAGCTTAGGACAGGGCACATATAGCAATCAGCCCCAGCATTTT
cdr3_aa: CASLGQGTYSNQPQHF

j_call: TRBJ1-1
d_call: -
v_call: TRBV5-1
clone_size: -
cdr3_nt: TGCGCCAGCACCCTACAGGGCATGAACACTGAAGCTTTCTTT
cdr3_aa: CASTLQGMNTEAFF

j_call: TRBJ2-5
d_call: TRBD2
v_call: TRBV10-2
clone_size: -
cdr3_nt: TGCGCCAGCAGGATAGCGGGGGGTCAAGAGACCCAGTACTTC
cdr3_aa: CASRIAGGQETQYF

j_call: TRBJ1-3
d_call: -
v_call: TRBV6-1
clone_size: -
cdr3_nt: TGTGCCAGCAGTGTCCCCCCGGGGGGGGCTGGAAACACCATATATTTT
cdr3_aa: CASSVPPGGAGNTIYF

j_call: TRBJ1-1
d_call: TRBD1
v_call: TRBV19
clone_size: -
cdr3_nt: TGTGCCAGTAGTACCCGGACAGGGATTGTCCACGCAGCTGAAGCTTTCTTT
cdr3_aa: CASSTRTGIVHAAEAFF

j_call: TRBJ1-2
d_call: -
v_call: TRBV11-2
clone_size: -
cdr3_nt: TGTGCCAGCAGCTTAGACCGATCGGGGAGCTATGGCTACACCTTC
cdr3_aa: CASSLDRSGSYGYTF

j_call: TRBJ1-3
d_call: -
v_call: TRBV19
clone_size: -
cdr3_nt: TGTGCCAGTAGTCCCGGAGCGGGCGCTGGAAACACCATATATTTT
cdr3_aa: CASSPGAGAGNTIYF

j_call: TRBJ1-2
d_call: -
v_call: TRBV3-1/TRBV3-2
clone_size: once
cdr3_nt: TGTGCCAGCAGCCAGGCTCTCTATGGCTACACCTTC
cdr3_aa: CASSQALYGYTF

j_call: TRBJ2-1
d_call: TRBD2
v_call: TRBV9
clone_size: -
cdr3_nt: TGTGCCAGCAGCGTTACTAGCGACTCCTACAATGAGCAGTTCTTC
cdr3_aa: CASSVTSDSYNEQFF

j_call: TRBJ1-4
d_call: -
v_call: TRBV2
clone_size: once
cdr3_nt: TGTGCCAGCAAGGGATCCGGGAGTGAAAAACTGTTTTTT
cdr3_aa: CASKGSGSEKLFF

j_call: TRBJ1-5
d_call: TRBD1
v_call: TRBV19
clone_size: -
cdr3_nt: TGTGCCTCAAAGAACGGGGACAGGGGGAGCAATCAGCCCCAGCATTTT
cdr3_aa: CASKNGDRGSNQPQHF

j_call: TRBJ1-1
d_call: -
v_call: TRBV7-5
clone_size: -
cdr3_nt: TGTGTCAGAAGCTTACCCGTTCTGAACACTGAAGCTTTCTTT
cdr3_aa: CVRSLPVLNTEAFF

j_call: TRBJ1-1
d_call: -
v_call: TRBV30
clone_size: -
cdr3_nt: TGTGCCTGGAGTGTACAACGGAACACTGAAGCTTTCTTT
cdr3_aa: CAWSVQRNTEAFF

j_call: TRBJ2-2
d_call: TRBD1
v_call: TRBV7-9
clone_size: -
cdr3_nt: TGTGCCAGCAGCTTACCCTCAGGGGGCGCGGGCACCGGGGAGCTGTTTTTT
cdr3_aa: CASSLPSGGAGTGELFF

j_call: TRBJ1-2
d_call: TRBD1
v_call: TRBV18
clone_size: -
cdr3_nt: TGTGCCAGCTCACCACGACCCCGACAGGGATCTGGCTACACCTTC
cdr3_aa: CASSPRPRQGSGYTF

j_call: TRBJ1-5
d_call: -
v_call: TRBV24-1
clone_size: -
cdr3_nt: TGTGCCACCAGTGATGGGGCCGGAAGCCAGCCCCAGCATTTT
cdr3_aa: CATSDGAGSQPQHF

j_call: TRBJ2-6
d_call: TRBD1
v_call: TRBV7-3
clone_size: many
cdr3_nt: TGTGCCAGCAGCCCTGGACAGGGGAGGAGAGGGGCCAACGTCCTGACTTTC
cdr3_aa: CASSPGQGRRGANVLTF

j_call: TRBJ1-6
d_call: TRBD1
v_call: TRBV11-3
clone_size: -
cdr3_nt: TGTGCCAGCAGCTTCACAGGGGATTCACCCCTCCACTTT
cdr3_aa: CASSFTGDSPLHF